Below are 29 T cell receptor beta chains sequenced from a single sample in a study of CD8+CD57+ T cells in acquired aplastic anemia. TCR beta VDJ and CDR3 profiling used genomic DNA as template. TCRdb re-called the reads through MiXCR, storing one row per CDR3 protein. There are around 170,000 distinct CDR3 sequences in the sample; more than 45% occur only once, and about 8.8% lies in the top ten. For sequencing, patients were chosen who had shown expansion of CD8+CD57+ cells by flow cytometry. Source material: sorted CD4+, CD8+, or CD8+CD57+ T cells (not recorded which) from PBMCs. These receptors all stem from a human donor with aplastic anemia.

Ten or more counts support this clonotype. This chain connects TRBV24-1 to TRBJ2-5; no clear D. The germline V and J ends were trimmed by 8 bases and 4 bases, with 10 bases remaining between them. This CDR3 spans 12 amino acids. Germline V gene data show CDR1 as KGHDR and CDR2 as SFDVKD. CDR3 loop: CATKPPRETQYF. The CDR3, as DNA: TGTGCCACCAAACCGCCCCGAGAGACCCAGTACTTC.

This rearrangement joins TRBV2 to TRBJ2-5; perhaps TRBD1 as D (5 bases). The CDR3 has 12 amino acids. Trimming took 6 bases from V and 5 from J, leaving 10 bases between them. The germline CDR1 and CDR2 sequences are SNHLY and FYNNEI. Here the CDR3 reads CASRIKGETQYF. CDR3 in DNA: TGTGCCAGCAGGATTAAGGGGGAGACCCAGTACTTC.

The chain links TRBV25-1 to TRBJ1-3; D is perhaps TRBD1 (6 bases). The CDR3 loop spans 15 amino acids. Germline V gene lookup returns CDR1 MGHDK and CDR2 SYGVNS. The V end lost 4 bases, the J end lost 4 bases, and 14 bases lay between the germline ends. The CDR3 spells CASSVGGAGGNTIYF. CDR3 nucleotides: TGTGCCAGCAGTGTAGGGGGAGCGGGGGGAAACACCATATATTTT. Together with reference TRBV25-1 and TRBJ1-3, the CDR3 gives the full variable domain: EADIYQTPRYLVIGTGKKITLECSQTMGHDKMYWYQQDPGMELHLIHYSYGVNSTEKGDLSSESTVSRIRTEHFPLTLESARPSHTSQYLCASSVGGAGGNTIYFGEGSWLTVV.

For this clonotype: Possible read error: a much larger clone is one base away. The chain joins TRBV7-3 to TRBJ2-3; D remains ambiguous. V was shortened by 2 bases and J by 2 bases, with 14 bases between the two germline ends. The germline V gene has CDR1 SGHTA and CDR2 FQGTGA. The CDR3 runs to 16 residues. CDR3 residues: CASSLRLLGYTDTQYF. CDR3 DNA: TGTGCCAGCAGCTTACGGCTGTTGGGCTACACAGATACGCAGTATTTT. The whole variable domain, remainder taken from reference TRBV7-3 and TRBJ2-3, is GAGVSQTPSNKVTEKGKYVELRCDPISGHTALYWYRQSLGQGPEFLIYFQGTGAADDSGLPNDRFFAVRPEGSVSTLKIQRTERGDSAVYLCASSLRLLGYTDTQYFGPGTRLTVL.

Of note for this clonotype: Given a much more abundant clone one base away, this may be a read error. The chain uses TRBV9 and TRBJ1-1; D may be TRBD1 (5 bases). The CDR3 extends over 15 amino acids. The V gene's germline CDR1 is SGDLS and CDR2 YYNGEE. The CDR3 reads CASSVAGHSNTGAFF. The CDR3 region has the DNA TGTGCCAGCAGCGTAGCAGGACATTCGAACACTGGAGCTTTCTTT.

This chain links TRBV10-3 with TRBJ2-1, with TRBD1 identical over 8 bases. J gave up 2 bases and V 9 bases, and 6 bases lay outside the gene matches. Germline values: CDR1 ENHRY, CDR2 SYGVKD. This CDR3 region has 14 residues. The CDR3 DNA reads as TGTGCCATTGAGTCACAGGGGGCCTACAATGAGCAGTTCTTC. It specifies CAIESQGAYNEQFF.

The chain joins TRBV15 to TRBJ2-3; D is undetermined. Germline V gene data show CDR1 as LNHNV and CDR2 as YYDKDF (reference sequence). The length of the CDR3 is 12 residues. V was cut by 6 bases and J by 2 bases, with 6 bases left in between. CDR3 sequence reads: CATRQSTDTQYF. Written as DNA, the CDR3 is TGTGCCACCAGGCAATCCACAGATACGCAGTATTTT.

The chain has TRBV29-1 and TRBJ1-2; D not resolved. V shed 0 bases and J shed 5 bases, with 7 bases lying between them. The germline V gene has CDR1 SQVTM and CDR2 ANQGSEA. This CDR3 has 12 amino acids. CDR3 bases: TGCAGCGTTGAAGATGCCGGGTATGGCTACACCTTC. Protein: CSVEDAGYGYTF.

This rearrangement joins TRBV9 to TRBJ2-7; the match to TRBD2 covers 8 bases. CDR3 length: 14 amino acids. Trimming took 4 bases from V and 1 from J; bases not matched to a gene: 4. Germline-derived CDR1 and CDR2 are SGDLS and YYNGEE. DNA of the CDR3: TGTGCCAGCAGCCAGACTAGCGCTTCCTACGAGCAGTACTTC. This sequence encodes CASSQTSASYEQYF.

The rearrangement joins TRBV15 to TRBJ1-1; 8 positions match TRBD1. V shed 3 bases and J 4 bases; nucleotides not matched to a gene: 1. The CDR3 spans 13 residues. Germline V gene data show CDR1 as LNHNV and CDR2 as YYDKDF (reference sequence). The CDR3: CATSRQGATEAFF. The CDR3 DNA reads TGTGCCACCAGCAGGCAGGGGGCCACTGAAGCTTTCTTT.

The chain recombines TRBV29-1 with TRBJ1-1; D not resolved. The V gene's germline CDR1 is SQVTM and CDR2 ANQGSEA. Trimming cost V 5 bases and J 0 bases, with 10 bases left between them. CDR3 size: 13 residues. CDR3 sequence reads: CSVSGMVNTEAFF. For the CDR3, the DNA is TGCAGCGTTTCCGGGATGGTGAACACTGAAGCTTTCTTT.

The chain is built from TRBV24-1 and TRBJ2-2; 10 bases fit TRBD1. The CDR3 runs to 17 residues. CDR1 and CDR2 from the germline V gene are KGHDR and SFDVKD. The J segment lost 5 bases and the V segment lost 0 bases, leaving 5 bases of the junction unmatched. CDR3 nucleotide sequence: TGTGCCACCAGTGATTTGCGTGGGACAGGGGAAACCGGGGAGCTGTTTTTT. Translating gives CATSDLRGTGETGELFF.

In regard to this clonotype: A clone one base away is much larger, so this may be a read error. The CDR3, as DNA: TGTGCCAGCAGTGAAGTAGCAGACTCCTACGAGCAGTACTTC. Translating it yields CASSEVADSYEQYF. The chain links TRBV6-1 to TRBJ2-7; D is undetermined. Germline V CDR1 and CDR2: MNHNS, SASEGT. This CDR3 comprises 14 residues. Trimming took 1 base from V and 0 from J, leaving 7 bases between them.

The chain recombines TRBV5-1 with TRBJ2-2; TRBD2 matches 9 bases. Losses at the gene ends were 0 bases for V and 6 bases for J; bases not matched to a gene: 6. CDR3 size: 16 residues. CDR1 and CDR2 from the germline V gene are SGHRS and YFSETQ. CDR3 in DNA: TGCGCCAGCAGCTTGGCGGCTAGCGGGATATCCGGGGAGCTGTTTTTT. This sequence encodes CASSLAASGISGELFF.

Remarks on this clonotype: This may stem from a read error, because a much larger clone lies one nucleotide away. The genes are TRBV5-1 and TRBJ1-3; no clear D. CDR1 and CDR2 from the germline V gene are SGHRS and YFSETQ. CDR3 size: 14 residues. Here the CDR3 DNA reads TGCGCCAGCAGTCTGACCGCCTCTGGAAGCACCATATATTTT. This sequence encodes CASSLTASGSTIYF.

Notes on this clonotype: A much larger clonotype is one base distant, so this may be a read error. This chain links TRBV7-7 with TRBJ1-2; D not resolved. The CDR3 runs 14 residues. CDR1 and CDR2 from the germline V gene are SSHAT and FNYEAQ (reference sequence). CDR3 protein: CAGSFSGPNYGYTF. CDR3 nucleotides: TGTGCTGGCAGCTTTTCAGGACCTAACTATGGCTACACCTTC.

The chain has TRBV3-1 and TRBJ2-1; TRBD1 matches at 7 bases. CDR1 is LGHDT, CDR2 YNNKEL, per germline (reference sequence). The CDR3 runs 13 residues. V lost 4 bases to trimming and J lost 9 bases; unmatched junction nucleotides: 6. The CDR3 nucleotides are TGTGCCAGCAGCCGAGACAGGGTGGGTGAGCAGTTCTTC. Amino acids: CASSRDRVGEQFF.

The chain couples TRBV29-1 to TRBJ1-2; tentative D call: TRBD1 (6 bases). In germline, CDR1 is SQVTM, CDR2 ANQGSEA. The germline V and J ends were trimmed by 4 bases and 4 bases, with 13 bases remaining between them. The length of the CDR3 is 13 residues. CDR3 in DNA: TGCAGCGTTGTTGTGGGACACCCCTATGGCTACACCTTC. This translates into CSVVVGHPYGYTF.

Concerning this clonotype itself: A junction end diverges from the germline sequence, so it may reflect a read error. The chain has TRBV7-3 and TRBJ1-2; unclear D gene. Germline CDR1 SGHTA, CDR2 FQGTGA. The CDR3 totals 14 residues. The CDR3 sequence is CASSLHRQRDGYTF. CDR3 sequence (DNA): TGTGCTAGCAGCTTACACCGGCAGAGGGATGGCTACACCTTC.

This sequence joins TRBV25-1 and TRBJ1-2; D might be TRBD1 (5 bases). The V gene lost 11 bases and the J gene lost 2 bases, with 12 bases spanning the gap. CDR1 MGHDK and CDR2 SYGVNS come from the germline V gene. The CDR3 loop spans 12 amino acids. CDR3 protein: CASRQKNYGYTF. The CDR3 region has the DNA TGTGCCTCGAGACAGAAGAACTATGGCTACACCTTC.

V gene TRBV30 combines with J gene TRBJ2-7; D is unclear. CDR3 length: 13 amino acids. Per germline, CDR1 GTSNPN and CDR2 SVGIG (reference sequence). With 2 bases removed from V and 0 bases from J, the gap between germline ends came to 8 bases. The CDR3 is CAWSRQVSYEQYF. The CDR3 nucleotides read TGTGCCTGGAGTCGCCAGGTCTCCTACGAGCAGTACTTC.

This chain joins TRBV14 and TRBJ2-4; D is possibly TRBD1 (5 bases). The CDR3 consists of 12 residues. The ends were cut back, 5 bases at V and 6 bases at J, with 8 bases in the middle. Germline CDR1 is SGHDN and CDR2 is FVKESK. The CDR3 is CASSITGNIQYF. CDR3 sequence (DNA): TGTGCCAGCAGCATAACAGGAAACATTCAGTACTTC. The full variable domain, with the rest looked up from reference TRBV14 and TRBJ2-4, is EAGVTQFPSHSVIEKGQTVTLRCDPISGHDNLYWYRRVMGKEIKFLLHFVKESKQDESGMPNNRFLAERTGGTYSTLKVQPAELEDSGVYFCASSITGNIQYFGAGTRLSVL.

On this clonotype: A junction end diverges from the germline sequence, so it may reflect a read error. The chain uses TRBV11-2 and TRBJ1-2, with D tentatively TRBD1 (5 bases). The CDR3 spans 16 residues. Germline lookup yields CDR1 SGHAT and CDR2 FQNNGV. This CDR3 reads CAGSLEQEARTYGYTF. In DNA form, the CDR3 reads TGTGCCGGCAGCTTAGAACAGGAGGCACGGACCTATGGCTACACCTTC.

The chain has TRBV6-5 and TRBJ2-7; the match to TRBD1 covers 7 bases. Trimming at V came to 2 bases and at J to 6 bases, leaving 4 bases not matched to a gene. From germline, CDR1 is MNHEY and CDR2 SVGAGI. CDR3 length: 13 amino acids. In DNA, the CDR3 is TGTGCCAGCAGTTACGACAGGGTGAGCGAGCAGTACTTC. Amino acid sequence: CASSYDRVSEQYF.

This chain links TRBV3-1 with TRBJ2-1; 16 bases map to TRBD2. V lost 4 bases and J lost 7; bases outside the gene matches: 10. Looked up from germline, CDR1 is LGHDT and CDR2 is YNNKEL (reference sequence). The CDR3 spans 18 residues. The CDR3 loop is CASSPPGLAGGYSNEQFF. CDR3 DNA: TGTGCCAGCAGCCCCCCGGGACTAGCGGGAGGGTATAGTAATGAGCAGTTCTTC.

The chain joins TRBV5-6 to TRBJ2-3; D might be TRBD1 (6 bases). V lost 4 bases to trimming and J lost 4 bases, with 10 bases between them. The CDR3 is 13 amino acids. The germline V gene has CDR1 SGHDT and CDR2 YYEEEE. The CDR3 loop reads CASSPRGADTQYF. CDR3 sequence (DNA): TGTGCCAGCAGCCCCAGGGGAGCAGATACGCAGTATTTT.

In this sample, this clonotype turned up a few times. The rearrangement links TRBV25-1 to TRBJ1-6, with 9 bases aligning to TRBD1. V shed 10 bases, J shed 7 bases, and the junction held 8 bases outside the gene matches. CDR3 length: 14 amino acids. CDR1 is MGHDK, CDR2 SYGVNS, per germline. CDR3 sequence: CATTGGGWNSPLHF. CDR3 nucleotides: TGTGCCACTACAGGGGGCGGTTGGAATTCACCCCTCCACTTT.

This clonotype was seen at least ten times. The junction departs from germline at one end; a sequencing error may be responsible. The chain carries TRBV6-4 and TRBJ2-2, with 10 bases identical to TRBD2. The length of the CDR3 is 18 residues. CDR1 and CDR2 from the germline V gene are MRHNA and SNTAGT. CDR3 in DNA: TGTGCCAGCAGAGACTTAAACGGGGGGACTAGCGTCACCGGGGAGCTGTTTTTT. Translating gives CASRDLNGGTSVTGELFF.

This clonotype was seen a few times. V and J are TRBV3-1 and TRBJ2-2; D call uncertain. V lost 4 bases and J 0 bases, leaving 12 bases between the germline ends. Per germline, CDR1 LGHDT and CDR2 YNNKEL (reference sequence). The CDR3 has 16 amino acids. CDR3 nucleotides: TGTGCCAGCAGCCGAATACCTAATACGAACACCGGGGAGCTGTTTTTT. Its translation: CASSRIPNTNTGELFF.